Below are 14 T cell receptor beta chains sequenced from a single sample in a study of cytomegalovirus exposure and HLA in healthy donors. Primers: 60 Vbeta forward and 13 Jbeta reverse. Libraries were prepared by immunoSEQ multiplex PCR; TCRdb keeps only in-frame clonotypes and omits some of them. The sample contains around 150,000 clones, 80% of which appear only once. The sequenced material came from PBMCs. All receptors come from a man aged 25 to 40 in good health and CMV-seronegative.

V and J are TRBV29-1 and TRBJ1-5, with a possible D match to TRBD1 (6 bases). The CDR3 consists of 13 residues. Trimming shortened V by 4 bases and J by 7 bases, and 14 bases separated the two germline ends. Germline-derived CDR1 and CDR2 are SQVTM and ANQGSEA. The DNA for the CDR3 is TGCAGCGTTGGTGAGGGGGAAAGGCAGCCCCAGCATTTT. Encoded protein: CSVGEGERQPQHF. Full variable domain (missing parts from reference TRBV29-1 and TRBJ1-5): SAVISQKPSRDICQRGTSLTIQCQVDSQVTMMFWYRQQPGQSLTLIATANQGSEATYESGFVIDKFPISRPNLTFSTLTVSNMSPEDSSIYLCSVGEGERQPQHFGDGTRLSIL.

CDR3 DNA: TGTGCCACCAGCAGGGGGGCGGGTAATGAAAAACTGTTTTTT. Translating gives CATSRGAGNEKLFF. This chain uses TRBV15 with TRBJ1-4, with TRBD1 as a possible D gene (6 bases). CDR1 and CDR2 (germline): LNHNV, YYDKDF (reference sequence). The CDR3 runs to 14 residues. The V end lost 3 bases, the J end lost 4 bases, and 9 bases lay between the germline ends.

The CDR3 sequence: CAWSVLASSAVRRLFF. The CDR3 bases are TGTGCCTGGAGTGTCCTGGCGTCCTCAGCGGTCCGGCGACTGTTTTTT. V is TRBV30 and J is TRBJ1-4; D ambiguous. This CDR3 has 16 residues. With 0 bases removed from V and 13 bases from J, the gap between germline ends came to 24 bases. Germline lookup yields CDR1 GTSNPN and CDR2 SVGIG (reference sequence). The variable domain in full, with the rest retrieved from reference TRBV30 and TRBJ1-4, is SQTIHQWPATLVQPVGSPLSLECTVEGTSNPNLYWYRQAAGRGLQLLFYSVGIGQISSEVPQNLSASRPQDRQFILSSKKLLLSDSGFYLCAWSVLASSAVRRLFFGSGTQLSVL.

This chain joins TRBV11-2 and TRBJ2-5; weak D call: TRBD1 (6 bases). Trimming cost V 4 bases and J 5 bases, with 17 bases left between them. Per the germline V gene, CDR1 is SGHAT and CDR2 is FQNNGV. The CDR3 has 15 amino acids. DNA for the CDR3: TGTGCCAGCAGCTCCCGGGACAATCTTTTTGAGACCCAGTACTTC. Protein: CASSSRDNLFETQYF.

The chain couples TRBV5-1 to TRBJ2-5; 7 bases are a match to TRBD1. The J call could be wrong; TRBJ2-7 is a better fit for the DNA end. CDR1 and CDR2 (germline): SGHRS, YFSETQ. The CDR3 runs 12 residues. The CDR3 region is CASSAQGYEQYF. The CDR3 DNA reads as TGCGCCAGCAGCGCACAGGGGTACGAGCAGTACTTC.

V is TRBV29-1 and J is TRBJ2-3; no definite D call. Germline V gives CDR1 SQVTM, CDR2 ANQGSEA. V gave up 6 bases and J gave up 0 bases, with 7 bases separating them. The CDR3 contains 12 residues. CDR3 in DNA: TGCAGCGTAGTGACTAGCACAGATACGCAGTATTTT. Translation: CSVVTSTDTQYF.

The V and J genes are TRBV5-1 and TRBJ2-7; 11 bases line up with TRBD2. The germline CDR1 and CDR2 sequences are SGHRS and YFSETQ. This CDR3 has 14 amino acids. V lost 4 bases to trimming and J lost 5 bases; unmatched junction nucleotides: 5. The CDR3: CASSALAGVNEQYF. CDR3 sequence (DNA): TGCGCCAGCAGCGCACTAGCGGGAGTCAACGAGCAGTACTTC.

This chain uses TRBV27 with TRBJ2-7, with 8 bases aligning to TRBD2. Germline V gene data show CDR1 as MNHEY and CDR2 as SMNVEV (reference sequence). The junction had 1 base not matched to a gene; V was cut back by 5 bases and J by 1 base. CDR3 length: 13 amino acids. CDR3 nucleotide sequence: TGTGCCAGCAGTCTAGCGGGTTCCTACGAGCAGTACTTC. This codes for CASSLAGSYEQYF.

The V and J genes are TRBV5-6 and TRBJ2-2; 8 bases are shared with TRBD1. Germline lookup yields CDR1 SGHDT and CDR2 YYEEEE. Trimming took 3 bases from V and 7 from J; bases not matched to a gene: 5. The CDR3 is 14 residues long. CDR3 loop: CASSSSGGIGELFF. CDR3 DNA: TGTGCCAGCAGCTCCTCAGGGGGCATCGGGGAGCTGTTTTTT.

The CDR3 DNA reads TGTGCCAGCAGTGCTAGCGGGACAGAGAAAATATTAGGCTACACCTTC. It codes for CASSASGTEKILGYTF. V is TRBV6-1 and J is TRBJ1-2, with 7 bases matching TRBD1. Unmatched junction bases numbered 16, after V lost 4 bases and J lost 8 bases. CDR3 length: 16 amino acids. Per germline, CDR1 MNHNS and CDR2 SASEGT.

The chain recombines TRBV7-9 with TRBJ2-1, with 8 bases that match TRBD2. Trimming at V came to 5 bases and at J to 4 bases, leaving 10 bases not matched to a gene. This CDR3 has 16 residues. Germline-derived CDR1 and CDR2 are SEHNR and FQNEAQ (reference sequence). The CDR3 coding sequence is TGTGCCAGCAGCCCCCCCACCGGGGGGGGGTACAATGAGCAGTTCTTC. Residues: CASSPPTGGGYNEQFF.

The genes are TRBV29-1 and TRBJ2-5; 15 nucleotides align to TRBD2. Germline lookup yields CDR1 SQVTM and CDR2 ANQGSEA. With V trimmed by 8 bases and J by 0 bases, 7 bases remained unmatched. The CDR3 is made up of 16 amino acids. The CDR3 is CSLGTSGRTYQETQYF. CDR3 nucleotides: TGCAGCCTTGGGACTAGCGGGAGGACGTACCAAGAGACCCAGTACTTC. The full variable domain, rest sourced from reference TRBV29-1 and TRBJ2-5, is SAVISQKPSRDICQRGTSLTIQCQVDSQVTMMFWYRQQPGQSLTLIATANQGSEATYESGFVIDKFPISRPNLTFSTLTVSNMSPEDSSIYLCSLGTSGRTYQETQYFGPGTRLLVL.

The gene calls are TRBV6-5 and TRBJ2-3, with 8 positions matching TRBD1. Looked up from germline, CDR1 is MNHEY and CDR2 is SVGAGI. This CDR3 is 14 amino acids long. The junction had 2 bases not matched to a gene; V was cut back by 5 bases and J by 1 base. In DNA form, the CDR3 reads TGTGCCAGCAGTCCGGACAGGGGCACAGATACGCAGTATTTT. It encodes CASSPDRGTDTQYF.

This clone was detected a few times. The chain joins TRBV10-3 to TRBJ2-4, with 8 bases fitting TRBD1. Trimming removed 6 bases from V and 1 base from J; junction bases left unmatched: 11. The CDR3 length is 17 residues. Germline V gene lookup returns CDR1 ENHRY and CDR2 SYGVKD. This chain's CDR3 is CAISASDRGMAKNIQYF. CDR3 coding DNA: TGTGCCATCAGCGCCTCCGACAGGGGCATGGCCAAAAACATTCAGTACTTC.